This TCR beta chain was sequenced during a study of identical twins. Per the germline V gene, CDR1 is SNHLY and CDR2 is FYNNEI. CDR3 size: 13 residues. V was shortened by 7 bases and J by 12 bases, with 19 bases between the two germline ends. TCRdb fed the 5' RACE reads into MiXCR, producing one record per CDR3 protein. The sample lists about 790,000 distinct CDR3 sequences, around a sixth occurring once. The data were also submitted as part of a second study, on T cells expressing NK-cell markers.

Specimen: PBMCs. The sequence derives from a woman aged 18-35 years in good health. The rearrangement joins TRBV2 to TRBJ2-1, with a possible D match to TRBD2 (7 bases). DNA of the CDR3: TGTGCCAGCAAGGGGGACTATGGAGAGGGGCAGTTCTTC. It is translated as CASKGDYGEGQFF.